This T cell receptor beta chain is drawn from a study of blood T cell repertoires in COVID-19. TCRdb's table, derived via immunoSEQ multiplex PCR, lists solely in-frame clones and lacks some. The sample carries 200,000 to 250,000 clones, 84% recorded once. Trimming took 2 bases from V and 3 from J; bases not matched to a gene: 1. CDR1 is SGHRS, CDR2 YFSETQ, per germline. The CDR3 loop spans 14 amino acids. This chain connects TRBV5-1 to TRBJ2-4, with 8 nucleotides matching TRBD2. The sample consisted of peripheral blood. This sequence was found in a man aged 25-45 years with active or convalescent COVID-19. CDR3 residues: CASSFGGVKNIQYF. The CDR3 region has the DNA TGCGCCAGCAGCTTCGGGGGGGTCAAAAACATTCAGTACTTC.